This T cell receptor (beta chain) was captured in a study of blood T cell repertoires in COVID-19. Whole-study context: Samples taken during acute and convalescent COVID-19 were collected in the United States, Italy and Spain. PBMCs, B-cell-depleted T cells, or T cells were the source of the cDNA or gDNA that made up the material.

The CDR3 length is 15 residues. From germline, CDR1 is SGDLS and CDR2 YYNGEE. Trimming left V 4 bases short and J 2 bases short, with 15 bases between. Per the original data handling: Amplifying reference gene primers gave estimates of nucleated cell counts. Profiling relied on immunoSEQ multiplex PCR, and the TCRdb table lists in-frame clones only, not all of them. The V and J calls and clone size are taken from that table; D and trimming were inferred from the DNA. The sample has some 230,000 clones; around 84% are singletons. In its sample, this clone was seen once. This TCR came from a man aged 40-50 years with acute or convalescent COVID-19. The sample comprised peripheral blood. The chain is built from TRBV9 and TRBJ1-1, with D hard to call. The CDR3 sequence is CASSPAAHLNTEAFF. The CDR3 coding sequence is TGTGCCAGCAGCCCCGCCGCGCATCTAAACACTGAAGCTTTCTTT.